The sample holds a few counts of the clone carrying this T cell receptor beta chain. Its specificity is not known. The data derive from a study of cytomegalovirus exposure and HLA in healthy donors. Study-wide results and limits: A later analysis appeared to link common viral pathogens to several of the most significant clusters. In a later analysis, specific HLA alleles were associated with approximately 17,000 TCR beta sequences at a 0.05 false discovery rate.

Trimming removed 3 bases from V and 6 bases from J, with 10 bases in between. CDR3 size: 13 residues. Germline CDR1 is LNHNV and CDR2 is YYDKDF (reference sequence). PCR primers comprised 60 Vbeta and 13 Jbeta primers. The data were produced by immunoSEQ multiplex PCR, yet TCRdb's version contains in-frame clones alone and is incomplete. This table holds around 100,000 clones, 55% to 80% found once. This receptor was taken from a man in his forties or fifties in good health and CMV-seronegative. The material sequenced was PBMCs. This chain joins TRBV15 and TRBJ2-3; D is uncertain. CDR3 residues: CATSSPPVDTQYF. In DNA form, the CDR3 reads TGTGCCACCAGCAGCCCCCCAGTGGATACGCAGTATTTT.